Listed below are T cell receptor beta chains from one sample, sequenced in a study of cytomegalovirus exposure and HLA in healthy donors. The table came from immunoSEQ multiplex PCR; TCRdb's copy has only in-frame clones and leaves some out. The table lists 90,000 to 150,000 clones, more than 60% of them singletons. Sequenced input: PBMCs. Receptors were obtained from a middle-aged woman in good health and CMV-seronegative. CDR3s include the opening cysteine and the closing phenylalanine or tryptophan. The D gene is left open where the match is weak. Only some rows state a clone size, as once, few, many or a class for expanded clones.

abundance: .
j_gene: TRBJ2-2
v_gene: TRBV5-1
d_gene: .
CDR3aa: CASSRGANTGELFF
CDR3nt: TGCGCCAGCAGCCGCGGCGCAAACACCGGGGAGCTGTTTTTT

abundance: .
j_gene: TRBJ2-3
v_gene: TRBV7-3
d_gene: TRBD2
CDR3aa: CASSLQAGGSTDTQYF
CDR3nt: TGTGCCAGCAGCCTTCAAGCGGGGGGTTCCACAGATACGCAGTATTTT

abundance: once
j_gene: TRBJ2-3
v_gene: TRBV7-3
d_gene: TRBD2
CDR3aa: CVSSPQPTSGSSADTQYF
CDR3nt: TGTGTCAGCAGCCCCCAACCGACTAGCGGGAGCTCTGCAGATACGCAGTATTTT

abundance: .
j_gene: TRBJ2-1
v_gene: TRBV7-9
d_gene: TRBD1
CDR3aa: CASSEEGQGSNEQFF
CDR3nt: TGTGCCAGCAGCGAGGAGGGACAGGGGAGCAATGAGCAGTTCTTC

abundance: .
j_gene: TRBJ1-2
v_gene: TRBV11-2
d_gene: TRBD1
CDR3aa: CASSSSDRVGGYTF
CDR3nt: TGTGCCAGCAGCTCCAGCGACAGGGTCGGAGGCTACACCTTC

abundance: .
j_gene: TRBJ2-5
v_gene: TRBV19
d_gene: TRBD2
CDR3aa: CASSIGSGSRQETQYF
CDR3nt: TGTGCCAGTAGTATCGGTAGCGGGAGTCGCCAAGAGACCCAGTACTTC

abundance: .
j_gene: TRBJ2-5
v_gene: TRBV2
d_gene: TRBD1
CDR3aa: CARGTGGGETQYF
CDR3nt: TGTGCCAGAGGGACAGGGGGAGGAGAGACCCAGTACTTC

abundance: .
j_gene: TRBJ1-3
v_gene: TRBV5-6
d_gene: .
CDR3aa: CASSLGSSTIRNTIYF
CDR3nt: TGTGCCAGCAGCTTGGGTTCCTCGACAATAAGAAACACCATATATTTT

abundance: .
j_gene: TRBJ1-2
v_gene: TRBV12-5
d_gene: TRBD1
CDR3aa: CASGLALFRDRRNGYTF
CDR3nt: TGTGCTAGTGGTCTGGCACTCTTTAGGGACAGGCGGAATGGCTACACCTTC

abundance: few
j_gene: TRBJ1-3
v_gene: TRBV11-2
d_gene: .
CDR3aa: CASSLEAGSGNTIYF
CDR3nt: TGTGCCAGCAGCTTAGAAGCCGGCTCTGGAAACACCATATATTTT

abundance: few
j_gene: TRBJ2-6
v_gene: TRBV10-2
d_gene: .
CDR3aa: CASTTGPSGANVLTF
CDR3nt: TGCGCCAGCACAACAGGGCCCTCTGGGGCCAACGTCCTGACTTTC

abundance: few
j_gene: TRBJ2-3
v_gene: TRBV7-8
d_gene: .
CDR3aa: CASSLTWDTQYF
CDR3nt: TGTGCCAGCAGCTTAACTTGGGATACGCAGTATTTT

abundance: .
j_gene: TRBJ2-7
v_gene: TRBV7-9
d_gene: .
CDR3aa: CASSSRGPYEQYF
CDR3nt: TGTGCCAGCAGCTCAAGGGGTCCCTACGAGCAGTACTTC

abundance: few
j_gene: TRBJ1-1
v_gene: TRBV19
d_gene: TRBD1
CDR3aa: CASSKAQGAYTEAFF
CDR3nt: TGTGCCAGTAGTAAGGCCCAGGGGGCGTACACTGAAGCTTTCTTT

abundance: .
j_gene: TRBJ1-1
v_gene: TRBV28
d_gene: .
CDR3aa: CASSFFGAAAEAFF
CDR3nt: TGTGCCAGCAGTTTCTTTGGGGCGGCCGCTGAGGCTTTCTTT

abundance: .
j_gene: TRBJ2-7
v_gene: TRBV12-5
d_gene: TRBD2
CDR3aa: CASGLGTSGGEQYF
CDR3nt: TGTGCTAGTGGCCTCGGGACTAGCGGAGGGGAGCAGTACTTC

abundance: .
j_gene: TRBJ2-7
v_gene: TRBV27
d_gene: .
CDR3aa: CASSSPQGKGYEQYF
CDR3nt: TGTGCCAGCAGTTCACCACAGGGCAAGGGGTACGAGCAGTACTTC

abundance: .
j_gene: TRBJ1-2
v_gene: TRBV5-6
d_gene: .
CDR3aa: CASSLASYGYTF
CDR3nt: TGTGCCAGCAGCTTAGCGTCCTATGGCTACACCTTC

abundance: few
j_gene: TRBJ2-7
v_gene: TRBV7-8
d_gene: TRBD2
CDR3aa: CASSLMGIAGAAYEQYF
CDR3nt: TGTGCCAGCAGCTTAATGGGAATAGCGGGGGCCGCCTACGAGCAGTACTTC

abundance: few
j_gene: TRBJ2-1
v_gene: TRBV2
d_gene: TRBD1
CDR3aa: CASSEQGAISNEQFF
CDR3nt: TGTGCCAGCAGTGAACAGGGGGCGATTTCCAATGAGCAGTTCTTC

abundance: .
j_gene: TRBJ2-5
v_gene: TRBV28
d_gene: TRBD1
CDR3aa: CASSSTGVGETQYF
CDR3nt: TGTGCCAGCAGTTCGACAGGGGTTGGAGAGACCCAGTACTTC

abundance: .
j_gene: TRBJ1-4
v_gene: TRBV4-3
d_gene: TRBD1
CDR3aa: CASSQETGQGAATNEKLFF
CDR3nt: TGCGCCAGCAGCCAAGAGACAGGACAGGGGGCTGCAACTAATGAAAAACTGTTTTTT

abundance: .
j_gene: TRBJ1-5
v_gene: TRBV21-1
d_gene: .
CDR3aa: CASIRREAVQF
CDR3nt: TGTGCCAGCATTCGCAGGGAGGCCGTCCAATTT

abundance: .
j_gene: TRBJ2-5
v_gene: TRBV5-1
d_gene: .
CDR3aa: CASTQQGSVETQYF
CDR3nt: TGCGCCAGCACCCAACAGGGATCTGTGGAGACCCAGTACTTC

abundance: .
j_gene: TRBJ1-1
v_gene: TRBV9
d_gene: .
CDR3aa: CASSVGQDTEAFF
CDR3nt: TGTGCCAGCAGCGTAGGACAGGACACTGAAGCTTTCTTT

abundance: .
j_gene: TRBJ2-7
v_gene: TRBV6-5
d_gene: .
CDR3aa: CASRSPNYERQYF
CDR3nt: TGTGCCAGCAGGAGTCCCAACTACGAGCGGCAGTACTTC

abundance: .
j_gene: TRBJ2-1
v_gene: TRBV7-3
d_gene: .
CDR3aa: CASSLNGRGAGNEQFF
CDR3nt: TGTGCCAGCAGCTTAAACGGGCGGGGAGCGGGCAATGAGCAGTTCTTC

abundance: .
j_gene: TRBJ1-2
v_gene: TRBV27
d_gene: .
CDR3aa: CASRQGNYGYTF
CDR3nt: TGTGCCAGCAGGCAGGGGAACTATGGCTACACCTTC

abundance: .
j_gene: TRBJ1-2
v_gene: TRBV10-3
d_gene: .
CDR3aa: CAISGGGAHTF
CDR3nt: TGTGCCATCAGTGGCGGGGGGGCCCACACCTTC

abundance: .
j_gene: TRBJ2-7
v_gene: TRBV18
d_gene: .
CDR3aa: CASSPDWTVSYEQYF
CDR3nt: TGTGCCAGCTCACCAGATTGGACAGTAAGCTACGAGCAGTACTTC

abundance: once
j_gene: TRBJ1-5
v_gene: TRBV28
d_gene: .
CDR3aa: CASSFQISNQPQHF
CDR3nt: TGTGCCAGCAGTTTCCAGATTAGCAATCAGCCCCAGCATTTT

abundance: .
j_gene: TRBJ2-4
v_gene: TRBV6-1
d_gene: .
CDR3aa: CASSAGGAAKNIQYF
CDR3nt: TGTGCCAGCAGTGCGGGCGGGGCTGCCAAAAACATTCAGTACTTC

abundance: few
j_gene: TRBJ1-6
v_gene: TRBV6-4
d_gene: .
CDR3aa: CASSDDSPSSPLHF
CDR3nt: TGTGCCAGCAGTGACGACAGCCCCTCTTCACCCCTCCACTTT

abundance: .
j_gene: TRBJ2-1
v_gene: TRBV29-1
d_gene: TRBD2
CDR3aa: CSVDTSGGAYNEQFF
CDR3nt: TGCAGCGTAGACACTAGCGGGGGGGCATACAATGAGCAGTTCTTC

abundance: .
j_gene: TRBJ2-7
v_gene: TRBV5-6
d_gene: .
CDR3aa: CASSLGGTSSYEQYF
CDR3nt: TGTGCCAGCAGCTTGGGTGGTACGAGCTCCTACGAGCAGTACTTC

abundance: .
j_gene: TRBJ1-1
v_gene: TRBV4-2
d_gene: TRBD1
CDR3aa: CASSQPGQANTEAFF
CDR3nt: TGTGCCAGCAGCCAACCCGGACAGGCAAACACTGAAGCTTTCTTT

abundance: .
j_gene: TRBJ2-7
v_gene: TRBV9
d_gene: TRBD1
CDR3aa: CASSVDRGSYEQYF
CDR3nt: TGTGCCAGCAGCGTGGACAGGGGGTCCTACGAGCAGTACTTC

abundance: .
j_gene: TRBJ2-3
v_gene: TRBV18
d_gene: TRBD1
CDR3aa: CASSPRTGDSDTQYF
CDR3nt: TGTGCCAGCTCTCCCAGGACAGGGGACTCAGATACGCAGTATTTT

abundance: .
j_gene: TRBJ2-2
v_gene: TRBV2
d_gene: .
CDR3aa: CASVRSENTGELFF
CDR3nt: TGTGCCAGCGTCAGATCCGAGAACACCGGGGAGCTGTTTTTT

abundance: .
j_gene: TRBJ2-7
v_gene: TRBV11-3
d_gene: .
CDR3aa: CASSFRGRPYEQYF
CDR3nt: TGTGCCAGCAGCTTTAGAGGGAGGCCCTACGAGCAGTACTTC

abundance: .
j_gene: TRBJ2-5
v_gene: TRBV5-1
d_gene: TRBD2
CDR3aa: CASATRLAGDQETQYF
CDR3nt: TGCGCCAGCGCCACTAGACTAGCGGGGGACCAAGAGACCCAGTACTTC

abundance: .
j_gene: TRBJ2-6
v_gene: TRBV11-2
d_gene: TRBD1
CDR3aa: CASSIITGAGANVLTF
CDR3nt: TGTGCCAGCAGCATAATAACAGGGGCTGGGGCCAACGTCCTGACTTTC

abundance: few
j_gene: TRBJ2-7
v_gene: TRBV29-1
d_gene: .
CDR3aa: CSVTGFSYEQYF
CDR3nt: TGCAGCGTCACCGGGTTCTCCTACGAGCAGTACTTC

abundance: once
j_gene: TRBJ2-7
v_gene: TRBV6-1
d_gene: .
CDR3aa: CASGFEQYF
CDR3nt: TGTGCCAGCGGTTTCGAGCAGTACTTC